These 28 T cell receptor beta chains originate from one sample sequenced in a study of response to subunit inactivated influenza vaccine. TCRdb used MiXCR to reprocess the RT-PCR reads, holding one entry per CDR3 protein. The data show fewer than 600,000 distinct CDR3 sequences, more than 7% seen once. The specimen comprised PBMCs from blood, sampled less than 30 months after vaccination. Every receptor here comes from a man between 50 and 75 years old who received an inactivated influenza vaccine.

The chain combines TRBV6-1 with TRBJ2-1, with D maybe TRBD1 (6 bases). The V gene's germline CDR1 is MNHNS and CDR2 SASEGT. V dropped 6 bases and J dropped 4 bases, with 16 bases sitting between them. CDR3 length equals 15 residues. The CDR3 loop is CASRGDTVYYNEQFF. In nucleotides, the CDR3 is TGTGCCAGCAGAGGGGACACTGTATATTACAATGAGCAGTTCTTC.

This clonotype has a handful of counts. V gene TRBV6-1 combines with J gene TRBJ2-4; D unresolved. The CDR3 is 12 residues long. Germline V gene lookup returns CDR1 MNHNS and CDR2 SASEGT. The V and J ends lost 0 bases and 13 bases respectively, with 10 bases between them. This chain's CDR3 is CASSEASGLQYF. CDR3 nucleotides: TGTGCCAGCAGTGAAGCGTCCGGGCTGCAGTACTTC.

This clonotype was recorded a few times. The junction differs from germline at one of its ends, possibly a read error. V and J are TRBV9 and TRBJ1-1; D remains unclear. Germline assignment: CDR1 SGDLS and CDR2 YYNGEE. This CDR3 is 13 amino acids long. The CDR3 is CASSVGGRTEVFF. The CDR3 coding sequence is TGTGCCAGCAGCGTAGGGGGAAGGACTGAAGTTTTCTTT.

This clonotype was seen repeatedly, ten times or more. J is TRBJ2-3 and V is TRBV4-3; D could derive from TRBD1 or TRBD2 (5 bases each). Trimming stripped 1 base from V and 6 bases from J, with 14 bases between. This CDR3 is 15 amino acids long. Germline lookup yields CDR1 LGHNA and CDR2 YSLEER. This CDR3 is CASSQGARGKDTQYF. CDR3 DNA sequence: TGCGCCAGCAGCCAAGGCGCACGGGGCAAGGATACGCAGTATTTT.

Details on this clonotype: A junction boundary mismatches the germline segment, possibly from a read error. This sequence joins TRBV14 and TRBJ2-1; TRBD1 might be the D (5 bases). Germline loops: CDR1 SGHDN, CDR2 FVKESK. This CDR3 contains 12 residues. CDR3 DNA: TGTGCCAGCAGCGGGGCGGACAACGAGCAGTTCTTC. It is translated as CASSGADNEQFF. Full variable domain (outside the CDR3, taken from reference TRBV14 and TRBJ2-1): EAGVTQFPSHSVIEKGQTVTLRCDPISGHDNLYWYRRVMGKEIKFLLHFVKESKQDESGMPNNRFLAERTGGTYSTLKVQPAELEDSGVYFCASSGADNEQFFGPGTRLTVL.

The chain recombines TRBV28 with TRBJ2-5; D possibly corresponds to TRBD1 (6 bases). The CDR3 loop spans 13 amino acids. CDR1 is MDHEN, CDR2 SYDVKM, per germline. V dropped 3 bases and J dropped 3 bases, with 8 bases sitting between them. CDR3 nucleotides: TGTGCCAGCAGTTTCAACAGGGAAGAGACCCAGTACTTC. It yields the protein CASSFNREETQYF. Full variable domain (missing parts from reference TRBV28 and TRBJ2-5): DVKVTQSSRYLVKRTGEKVFLECVQDMDHENMFWYRQDPGLGLRLIYFSYDVKMKEKGDIPEGYSVSREKKERFSLILESASTNQTSMYLCASSFNREETQYFGPGTRLLVL.

In this sample, this clonotype turned up many times. The chain has TRBV6-2 or TRBV6-3 and TRBJ1-1; tentative D call: TRBD1 (5 bases). Germline V gene data show CDR1 as MNHEY and CDR2 as SVGEGT. V lost 3 bases, J lost 0 bases, and 17 bases lay in between. This CDR3 contains 17 residues. The CDR3 nucleotides are TGTGCCAGCAGTTATAATCTCTGGGGGGGTCTGAACACTGAAGCTTTCTTT. Amino acids: CASSYNLWGGLNTEAFF.

This rearrangement joins TRBV7-3 to TRBJ2-1; perhaps TRBD2 as D (6 bases). V lost 5 bases, J lost 7 bases, and 21 bases lay in between. Germline V gene data show CDR1 as SGHTA and CDR2 as FQGTGA. There are 16 residues in the CDR3. The CDR3 DNA sequence: TGTGCCAGCAGCCCGGGGGAGCGGATTCTTCAGAATGAGCAGTTCTTC. Amino acid sequence: CASSPGERILQNEQFF.

This clonotype was counted a single time. The chain joins TRBV29-1 to TRBJ2-1; possibly TRBD1 for D (6 bases). The CDR3 consists of 15 residues. Trimming removed 3 bases at V and 2 bases at J, with 14 bases between. CDR1 and CDR2 (germline): SQVTM, ANQGSEA. As DNA, the CDR3 is TGCAGCGTTGAGGGTATGGGGGCGACCTACAATGAGCAGTTCTTC. Protein sequence: CSVEGMGATYNEQFF.

This chain links TRBV4-3 with TRBJ1-5, with 7 nucleotides matching TRBD1. The CDR3 is made up of 14 amino acids. The germline V gene has CDR1 LGHNA and CDR2 YSLEER. The J segment lost 7 bases and the V segment lost 4 bases, leaving 7 bases of the junction unmatched. This CDR3 reads CASSPRGQGQPQHF. The DNA for the CDR3 is TGCGCCAGCAGCCCTAGGGGGCAGGGACAGCCCCAGCATTTT.

The chain is built from TRBV28 and TRBJ1-3, with 7 bases matching TRBD1. In germline, CDR1 is MDHEN, CDR2 SYDVKM. The CDR3 totals 15 residues. The J segment lost 2 bases and the V segment lost 6 bases, leaving 7 bases of the junction unmatched. In DNA, the CDR3 is TGTGCCAGCAGCTACGACAGGGCAGCTGGAAACACCATATATTTT. Its translation: CASSYDRAAGNTIYF.

This clonotype was counted many times. The V call is TRBV4-2, the J call TRBJ1-2, with TRBD1 matching over 9 bases. The germline gives CDR1 LGHNA, CDR2 YNFKEQ. V shed 1 base and J 8 bases; nucleotides not matched to a gene: 8. The CDR3 is 15 residues long. Here the CDR3 reads CASSQARTGGIGYTF. For the CDR3, the DNA is TGTGCCAGCAGCCAAGCCCGAACAGGGGGCATCGGCTACACCTTC.

The chain joins TRBV7-6 to TRBJ2-5; no reliable D call. The CDR3 is 12 residues long. V shed 4 bases and J shed 3 bases, with 6 bases lying between them. Germline CDR1 and CDR2: SGHVS and FNYEAQ. The CDR3 loop reads CASSSVKETQYF. The DNA for the CDR3 is TGTGCCAGCAGCTCGGTGAAAGAGACCCAGTACTTC.

This clonotype was seen at least ten times. This rearrangement joins TRBV28 to TRBJ1-5; no clear D gene. Looked up from germline, CDR1 is MDHEN and CDR2 is SYDVKM. This CDR3 region has 11 residues. The V end was cut by 6 bases, the J end by 5 bases, with 5 bases between. The CDR3 coding sequence is TGTGCCAGCAGCACTCATCAGCCCCAGCATTTT. Protein product: CASSTHQPQHF.

This clonotype turned up a few times. V and J are TRBV12-5 and TRBJ2-7, with TRBD1 as a possible D gene (5 bases). The CDR3 contains 13 residues. V was cut by 2 bases and J by 0 bases, with 5 bases left in between. Germline V gives CDR1 LGHNT, CDR2 FRNRAP. This CDR3 is CASGLTGSYEQYF. The CDR3 coding sequence is TGTGCTAGTGGTTTGACAGGCTCCTACGAGCAGTACTTC.

This sequence joins TRBV28 and TRBJ2-7; the match to TRBD1 covers 8 bases. The J segment lost 7 bases and the V segment lost 7 bases, leaving 12 bases of the junction unmatched. The V gene's germline CDR1 is MDHEN and CDR2 SYDVKM. The CDR3 length is 14 residues. As DNA, the CDR3 is TGTGCCAGCAATGAAAGGACAGGGAAACGAGAGCAGTACTTC. Amino acid sequence: CASNERTGKREQYF.

This clonotype showed up many times. The chain employs TRBV6-5 and TRBJ2-1; D is uncertain. Trimming removed 2 bases from V and 8 bases from J, with 13 bases in between. This CDR3 spans 14 amino acids. Per germline, CDR1 MNHEY and CDR2 SVGAGI. CDR3 amino acids: CASSYVGKSHEQFF. Written as DNA, the CDR3 is TGTGCCAGCAGTTACGTCGGTAAAAGTCATGAGCAGTTCTTC.

This clonotype turned up a few times. The chain joins TRBV27 to TRBJ2-5, with 10 bases aligning to TRBD1. The CDR3 spans 13 residues. Germline trimming cut 6 bases from V and 5 bases from J; bases unmatched to any gene: 3. CDR1 and CDR2 (germline): MNHEY, SMNVEV (reference sequence). CDR3 loop: CASSRTGGETQYF. The CDR3 nucleotides read TGTGCCAGCAGCCGGACAGGGGGGGAGACCCAGTACTTC.

This clonotype was found a few times. The V and J genes are TRBV21-1 and TRBJ1-5; TRBD1 was called by the table and not checked on the DNA. TRBV21-1 has pseudogene status. The CDR3 is 17 residues long. The chain's CDR3 is CASNSRDRGSSNQPQHF. Here the CDR3 DNA reads TGTGCCAGCAATTCCCGGGACAGGGGTTCTAGCAATCAGCCCCAGCATTTT.

This clonotype occurred a few times. V is TRBV6-1 and J is TRBJ2-1; 8 nucleotides agree with TRBD1. Germline values: CDR1 MNHNS, CDR2 SASEGT. V lost 7 bases and J lost 1; bases outside the gene matches: 6. The CDR3 has 15 amino acids. In DNA form, the CDR3 reads TGTGCCAGCACCTCCGGGACAGGATCCTACAATGAGCAGTTCTTC. Amino acid sequence: CASTSGTGSYNEQFF.

The table lists this clonotype with many counts. This chain joins TRBV20-1 and TRBJ2-1; 13 bases fit TRBD2. CDR1 and CDR2 from the germline V gene are DFQATT and SNEGSKA (reference sequence). The trim removed 4 bases at V and 5 bases at J, leaving 2 bases unmatched. The CDR3 consists of 14 residues. CDR3 nucleotides: TGCAGTGCTACCGGGACTAGCGGGAACAATGAGCAGTTCTTC. This translates into CSATGTSGNNEQFF.

The sample holds a few counts of this clonotype. This sequence joins TRBV29-1 and TRBJ1-1; D not certain. The germline V gene has CDR1 SQVTM and CDR2 ANQGSEA. The CDR3 loop spans 13 amino acids. V lost 5 bases to trimming and J lost 2 bases, with 12 bases between them. The CDR3 bases are TGCAGCGTTATAGGACGGGCTAACACTGAAGCTTTCTTT. Its protein product is CSVIGRANTEAFF.

The rearrangement links TRBV7-2 to TRBJ2-7; D might be TRBD2 (6 bases). Germline-derived CDR1 and CDR2 are SGHTA and FQGNSA. V gave up 1 base and J gave up 5 bases, with 9 bases separating them. The CDR3 is 13 residues long. CDR3 coding DNA: TGTGCCAGCAGCTTAGGCGCGGGGCACGAGCAGTACTTC. It encodes CASSLGAGHEQYF.

The CDR3, as DNA: TGTGCCAGGGGCACCGGTCTCGGATGCCCGCAGTACTTC. It is translated as CARGTGLGCPQYF. V and J are TRBV5-6 and TRBJ2-7, with D unresolved. Germline V gene sequence: CDR1 SGHDT, CDR2 YYEEEE. The CDR3 runs to 13 residues. Deletions cut 8 bases from V and 9 bases from J, with 21 bases between.

This clonotype was counted many times. V and J are TRBV20-1 and TRBJ2-3; D gene unclear. The CDR3 sequence is 12 residues long. Trimming removed 7 bases at V and 0 bases at J, with 8 bases between. Germline V CDR1 and CDR2: DFQATT, SNEGSKA (reference sequence). CDR3: CSVETSTDTQYF. DNA of the CDR3: TGCAGTGTGGAGACTAGCACAGATACGCAGTATTTT.

The rearrangement links TRBV29-1 to TRBJ2-1, with a weak D call TRBD1 (6 bases). The V gene lost 4 bases and the J gene lost 3 bases, with 19 bases spanning the gap. There are 16 residues in the CDR3. In germline, CDR1 is SQVTM, CDR2 ANQGSEA. CDR3 sequence reads: CSVAARGTFSYNEQFF. CDR3 nucleotide sequence: TGCAGCGTTGCCGCCAGGGGAACTTTTAGCTACAATGAGCAGTTCTTC.

The table lists this clonotype with many counts. The J gene is TRBJ2-2, the V gene TRBV5-6; tentatively, D is TRBD1 (5 bases). CDR3 length: 17 amino acids. With 1 base removed from V and 5 bases from J, the gap between germline ends came to 18 bases. Germline V gene data show CDR1 as SGHDT and CDR2 as YYEEEE. The CDR3 sequence is CASSLSGRGLRTGELFF. The CDR3 DNA is TGTGCCAGCAGCTTGAGTGGAAGGGGTTTGAGGACCGGGGAGCTGTTTTTT. Using reference TRBV5-6 and TRBJ2-2 for the parts outside the CDR3, the full variable domain is DAGVTQSPTHLIKTRGQQVTLRCSPKSGHDTVSWYQQALGQGPQFIFQYYEEEERQRGNFPDRFSGHQFPNYSSELNVNALLLGDSALYLCASSLSGRGLRTGELFFGEGSRLTVL.

This clonotype has ten or more counts. This chain connects TRBV7-2 to TRBJ2-3, with D possibly being TRBD1 (6 bases). The CDR3 spans 17 residues. V was cut by 3 bases and J by 0 bases, with 16 bases left in between. Germline V gene lookup returns CDR1 SGHTA and CDR2 FQGNSA. CDR3 residues: CASSLRGQTSSTDTQYF. The CDR3 DNA is TGTGCCAGCAGCTTGAGGGGACAAACCTCTAGCACAGATACGCAGTATTTT.